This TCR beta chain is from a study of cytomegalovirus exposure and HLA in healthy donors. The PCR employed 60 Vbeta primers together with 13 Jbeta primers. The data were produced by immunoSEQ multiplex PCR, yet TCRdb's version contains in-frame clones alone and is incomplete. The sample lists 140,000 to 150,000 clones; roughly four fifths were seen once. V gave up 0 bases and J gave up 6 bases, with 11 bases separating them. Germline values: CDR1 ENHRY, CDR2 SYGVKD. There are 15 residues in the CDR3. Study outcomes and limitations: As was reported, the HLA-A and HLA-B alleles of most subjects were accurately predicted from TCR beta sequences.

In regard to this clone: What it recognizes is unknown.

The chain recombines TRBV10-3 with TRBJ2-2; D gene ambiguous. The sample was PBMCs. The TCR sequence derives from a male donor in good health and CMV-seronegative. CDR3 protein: CAISESIVLPGELFF. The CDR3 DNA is TGTGCCATCAGTGAGTCTATAGTTCTCCCCGGGGAGCTGTTTTTT.